This T cell receptor (beta chain) is from a study of T cell responses to AZD1222 COVID-19 vaccine. Comment on this clone: Its antigen is not identified.

Clones were read by immunoSEQ multiplex PCR, and TCRdb kept only the in-frame ones, dropping some. The profile covers about 94,000 clones, with more than 75% appearing a single time and about 12% taken by the ten largest. Study-wide results and caveats: Clonal diversity was possibly underestimated; the donors were predominantly white British and more often female. None of the repertoires were sampled until the peak T cell response had passed. Unmutated variant regions are reportedly targeted by nearly half of spike-specific TCRs.

Pooled samples include second doses given at about 4 or 12 weeks. Germline-derived CDR1 and CDR2 are MGHRA and YSYEKL. V lost 0 bases, J lost 8 bases, and 16 bases lay in between. The CDR3 covers 15 residues. This material consisted of peripheral blood, taken 28 days after the second AZD1222 dose. This rearrangement joins TRBV4-1 to TRBJ1-1, with D maybe TRBD1 (5 bases). This clonotype originated in an adult who received the AZD1222 COVID-19 vaccine. The CDR3 region is CASSQEGRSEREAFF. The CDR3 DNA reads TGCGCCAGCAGCCAAGAGGGGCGTTCGGAACGCGAAGCTTTCTTT.